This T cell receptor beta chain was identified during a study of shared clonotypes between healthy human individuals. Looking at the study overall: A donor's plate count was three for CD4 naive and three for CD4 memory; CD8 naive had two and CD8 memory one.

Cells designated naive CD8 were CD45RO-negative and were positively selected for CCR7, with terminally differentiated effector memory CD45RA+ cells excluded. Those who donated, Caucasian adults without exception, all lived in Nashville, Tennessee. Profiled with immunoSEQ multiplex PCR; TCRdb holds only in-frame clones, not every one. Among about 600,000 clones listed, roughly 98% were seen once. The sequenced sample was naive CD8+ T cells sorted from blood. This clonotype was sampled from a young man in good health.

The DNA of the CDR3 is TGTGCCAGCAGCCTAATTGGGACTGAAGCTTTCTTT. Residues: CASSLIGTEAFF. The chain couples TRBV5-6 to TRBJ1-1; D unclear. Germline lookup yields CDR1 SGHDT and CDR2 YYEEEE. CDR3 length: 12 residues. V was pared by 4 bases and J by 5 bases, with 9 bases between.